This TCR beta chain was found in a study of cytomegalovirus exposure and HLA in healthy donors. CDR3 size: 13 residues. Unmatched junction bases numbered 3, after V lost 6 bases and J lost 5 bases. Germline V gives CDR1 SNHLY, CDR2 FYNNEI. The PCR ran on 60 Vbeta and 13 Jbeta primers. Measured with immunoSEQ multiplex PCR; TCRdb has only the in-frame clones, and not every one. The profile shows under 150,000 clones, 84% of them singletons. The sequencing sample was made of PBMCs. The clonotype was recovered from a boy aged 2 to 10 in good health and CMV-seronegative. V is TRBV2 and J is TRBJ1-4; 7 bases align to TRBD1. CDR3 amino acids: CASRDRANEKLFF. DNA for the CDR3: TGTGCCAGCAGAGACAGGGCGAATGAAAAACTGTTTTTT.